These 26 T cell receptor beta chains share one sample of origin, sequenced in a study of early T cells in non-severe SARS-CoV-2 infection. TCRdb re-derived calls from the 5' RACE reads in MiXCR, one entry per CDR3 protein. Among 25,000 to 30,000 distinct CDR3 sequences listed, approximately 4.4% were seen once. Sequencing was carried out using whole blood. The origin of the receptors is an adult who was a healthcare worker with PCR-confirmed SARS-CoV-2 infection or an uninfected control (not recorded which).

In its sample, this clonotype was seen a few times. The chain is built from TRBV6-1 and TRBJ2-1, with D uncertain. This CDR3 has 13 amino acids. Germline values: CDR1 MNHNS, CDR2 SASEGT. Trimming pared 3 bases from V and 8 bases from J, leaving 11 bases between. CDR3 DNA: TGTGCCAGCAGTGAGGGTTTGTGGGATGAGCAGTTCTTC. Encoded protein: CASSEGLWDEQFF.

A note on this clonotype: A much larger clone is a single base away; this may be a read error. Lacking the conserved final phenylalanine or tryptophan, this CDR3 likely reflects a read error. This sequence joins TRBV11-2 and TRBJ2-7; 11 nucleotides agree with TRBD2. Per germline, CDR1 SGHAT and CDR2 FQNNGV. The CDR3 contains 16 residues. The V segment lost 10 bases and the J segment 0 bases; nucleotides outside the gene matches: 11. The CDR3 nucleotides read TGTGCCACCCAGGGACTAGCGGAGCCTTCCTCCTACGAGCAGTACTAC. This sequence encodes CATQGLAEPSSYEQYY.

Judged by abundance, this clonotype is medium-sized (0.01 to 0.1%). The J gene is TRBJ2-3, the V gene TRBV20-1, with a tentative D call TRBD1 (6 bases). This CDR3 spans 16 amino acids. Germline V lookup: CDR1 DFQATT, CDR2 SNEGSKA (reference sequence). Trimming stripped 6 bases from V and 2 bases from J, with 21 bases between. The CDR3 sequence: CSAQGDTGSATDTQYF. The DNA of the CDR3 is TGCAGTGCCCAGGGAGACACAGGGTCTGCCACAGATACGCAGTATTTT.

At least ten counts were recorded for this clonotype. The rearrangement uses TRBV20-1 and TRBJ2-5; 8 bases line up with TRBD1. After removal of 4 bases from V and 2 bases from J, the junction contained 3 bases not matched to a gene. The V gene's germline CDR1 is DFQATT and CDR2 SNEGSKA (reference sequence). The CDR3 length is 13 residues. CDR3 amino acids: CSATRTGQETQYF. The CDR3 DNA reads as TGCAGTGCTACCAGGACAGGGCAAGAGACCCAGTACTTC.

In this sample, this clonotype turned up many times. The rearrangement uses TRBV4-1 and TRBJ2-3; TRBD1 matches at 7 bases. Trimming at V came to 4 bases and at J to 4 bases, leaving 11 bases not matched to a gene. Germline V CDR1 and CDR2: MGHRA, YSYEKL. This CDR3 contains 16 residues. CDR3 protein: CASSPGQAFQADTQYF. For the CDR3, the DNA is TGCGCCAGCAGCCCAGGACAGGCTTTCCAAGCAGATACGCAGTATTTT.

This clonotype appeared many times. V usage is TRBV10-1 and J usage is TRBJ2-2; TRBD2 matches at 11 bases. The CDR3 has 15 amino acids. Germline assignment: CDR1 WNHNN and CDR2 SYGVQD (reference sequence). The ends lost 4 bases at V and 7 bases at J; junction bases unmatched: 5. DNA of the CDR3: TGCGCCAGCAGTGTTAGCGGGAGGGCCGGCGGGGAGCTGTTTTTT. Its protein is CASSVSGRAGGELFF.

This clonotype was recorded at least ten times. The V call is TRBV3-1, the J call TRBJ1-3; weak D call: TRBD1 (6 bases). The CDR3 is made up of 13 amino acids. Germline values: CDR1 LGHDT, CDR2 YNNKEL (reference sequence). The V end lost 1 base, the J end lost 6 bases, and 7 bases lay between the germline ends. The CDR3 protein is CASSQGTENTIYF. The DNA for the CDR3 is TGTGCCAGCAGCCAAGGGACAGAAAACACCATATATTTT.

V usage is TRBV20-1 and J usage is TRBJ2-1; 7 bases are shared with TRBD2. The germline gives CDR1 DFQATT, CDR2 SNEGSKA (reference sequence). V was clipped by 1 base and J by 7 bases; unmatched bases: 1. The CDR3 is made up of 12 amino acids. For the CDR3, the DNA is TGCAGTGCTAGAGTGGGGGGGAATGAGCAGTTCTTC. This encodes CSARVGGNEQFF.

This clonotype was detected ten times or more. V and J are TRBV29-1 and TRBJ2-7; the D gene is possibly TRBD2 (6 bases). V was clipped by 4 bases and J by 3 bases, with 10 bases between them. The length of the CDR3 is 12 residues. Germline lookup yields CDR1 SQVTM and CDR2 ANQGSEA. CDR3 DNA: TGCAGCGTTGGTTGGGGAGGCTACGAGCAGTACTTC. It translates to CSVGWGGYEQYF.

This clonotype showed up just a few times. The chain carries TRBV7-9 and TRBJ2-7; 13 bases are shared with TRBD2. This CDR3 spans 17 amino acids. CDR1 and CDR2 from the germline V gene are SEHNR and FQNEAQ (reference sequence). V was clipped by 5 bases and J by 0 bases; unmatched bases: 7. This CDR3 is CASSPGGTSGDSYEQYF. The CDR3 DNA reads TGTGCCAGCAGCCCCGGGGGGACTAGCGGGGACTCCTACGAGCAGTACTTC.

The CDR3 protein is CASSPGHRILEQYF. The CDR3 region has the DNA TGTGCCAGCAGTCCGGGACACCGAATCCTGGAGCAGTACTTC. The chain recombines TRBV6-5 with TRBJ2-7, with a weak D call TRBD1 (6 bases). The V and J ends lost 5 bases and 7 bases respectively, with 18 bases between them. The germline V gene encodes CDR1 MNHEY and CDR2 SVGAGI. CDR3 size: 14 residues.

A few counts support this clonotype. The chain recombines TRBV6-4 with TRBJ2-1; a possible D gene is TRBD2 (6 bases). The CDR3 has 13 residues. Trimming took off 5 bases at V and 5 bases at J, with 10 bases between the two ends. The germline V gene encodes CDR1 MRHNA and CDR2 SNTAGT. CDR3 residues: CASSREFDNEQFF. The CDR3 region has the DNA TGTGCCAGCAGTCGGGAGTTCGACAATGAGCAGTTCTTC.

This clonotype was counted many times. The V and J genes are TRBV27 and TRBJ2-1, with TRBD2 matching 8 bases. Germline V gives CDR1 MNHEY, CDR2 SMNVEV (reference sequence). V lost 6 bases, J lost 8 bases, and 9 bases stayed unmatched. The CDR3 has 14 amino acids. The CDR3 DNA is TGTGCCAGCAGGGGGACTAGTGGTCTCCATGAGCAGTTCTTC. Its protein is CASRGTSGLHEQFF.

This clonotype was recorded many times. The V call is TRBV6-2 or TRBV6-3, the J call TRBJ2-3; TRBD2 aligns across 7 bases. Germline-derived CDR1 and CDR2 are MNHEY and SVGEGT. CDR3 size: 15 residues. With V trimmed by 7 bases and J by 3 bases, 10 bases remained unmatched. Here the CDR3 reads CASIRSGIETDTQYF. The CDR3 nucleotides read TGTGCCAGCATTAGGAGCGGGATCGAGACAGATACGCAGTATTTT.

This clonotype was seen ten or more times. The rearrangement joins TRBV3-1 to TRBJ2-7; unclear D gene. Germline V gives CDR1 LGHDT, CDR2 YNNKEL (reference sequence). The ends were cut back, 1 base at V and 1 base at J, with 2 bases in the middle. The CDR3 covers 12 residues. The CDR3 reads CASSQGSYEQYF. CDR3 DNA: TGTGCCAGCAGCCAAGGTTCCTACGAGCAGTACTTC.

Only a few counts were recorded for this clonotype. This chain connects TRBV19 to TRBJ1-5; TRBD1 matches at 9 bases. The ends lost 5 bases at V and 1 base at J; junction bases unmatched: 3. The CDR3 totals 15 residues. Germline V CDR1 and CDR2: LNHDA, SQIVND (reference sequence). The chain's CDR3 is CASSPGQGSNQPQHF. In nucleotides, the CDR3 is TGTGCCAGTAGTCCGGGACAGGGAAGCAATCAGCCCCAGCATTTT.

This clonotype has only a few counts. This chain links TRBV5-1 with TRBJ2-3; D unresolved. Germline V gives CDR1 SGHRS, CDR2 YFSETQ. There are 16 residues in the CDR3. V was shortened by 4 bases and J by 3 bases, with 18 bases between the two germline ends. CDR3 in amino acids: CASSTLRASSTDTQYF. DNA for the CDR3: TGCGCCAGCAGCACCCTTCGGGCTAGTAGTACAGATACGCAGTATTTT.

The sample holds a few counts of this clonotype. CDR3 coding DNA: TGTGCCAGCAGCACCCCCGCTAGCGGTCAAGAGACCCAGTACTTC. Translated, it gives CASSTPASGQETQYF. V usage is TRBV9 and J usage is TRBJ2-5; 7 nucleotides align to TRBD2. Losses at the gene ends were 4 bases for V and 2 bases for J; bases not matched to a gene: 8. Per the germline V gene, CDR1 is SGDLS and CDR2 is YYNGEE. The length of the CDR3 is 15 residues. Full variable domain (outside the CDR3, taken from reference TRBV9 and TRBJ2-5): DSGVTQTPKHLITATGQRVTLRCSPRSGDLSVYWYQQSLDQGLQFLIQYYNGEERAKGNILERFSAQQFPDLHSELNLSSLELGDSALYFCASSTPASGQETQYFGPGTRLLVL.

The table lists this clonotype with a few counts. This chain's CDR3 is CASIAEPSTDTQYF. The DNA of the CDR3 is TGTGCCAGCATAGCGGAACCTAGCACAGATACGCAGTATTTT. The chain couples TRBV12-3 or TRBV12-4 to TRBJ2-3, with D tentatively TRBD2 (6 bases). Trimming removed 7 bases from V and 0 bases from J, with 11 bases in between. The CDR3 spans 14 residues.

V and J are TRBV20-1 and TRBJ2-7; 7 nucleotides line up with TRBD2. V was clipped by 3 bases and J by 0 bases; unmatched bases: 2. Germline CDR1 reads DFQATT; CDR2 reads SNEGSKA (reference sequence). This CDR3 spans 13 amino acids. Written as DNA, the CDR3 is TGCAGTGCTAGGCTAGCGGACTCCTACGAGCAGTACTTC. It yields the protein CSARLADSYEQYF.

This clonotype came up many times. The chain links TRBV20-1 to TRBJ2-4, with 8 bases aligning to TRBD1. This CDR3 contains 13 residues. V lost 3 bases to trimming and J lost 8 bases; unmatched junction nucleotides: 6. Germline-derived CDR1 and CDR2 are DFQATT and SNEGSKA (reference sequence). The CDR3 DNA sequence: TGCAGTGCTAGTCAGGGGGCTAGGGACATTCAGTACTTC. Amino acid sequence: CSASQGARDIQYF.

This clonotype has at least ten counts. The chain employs TRBV29-1 and TRBJ2-1; TRBD2 aligns across 13 bases. CDR3 length: 14 residues. V was pared by 7 bases and J by 7 bases, with 7 bases of the junction left unmatched. Per the germline V gene, CDR1 is SQVTM and CDR2 is ANQGSEA. The CDR3 spells CSGGLAGVYNEQFF. CDR3 bases: TGCAGCGGTGGACTAGCGGGAGTTTATAATGAGCAGTTCTTC.

At least ten counts were recorded for this clonotype. J is TRBJ2-1 and V is TRBV20-1, with D tentatively TRBD2 (6 bases). Trimming took 3 bases from V and 5 from J, leaving 17 bases between them. Germline loops: CDR1 DFQATT, CDR2 SNEGSKA (reference sequence). There are 15 residues in the CDR3. This CDR3 reads CSARSRGGNDNEQFF. CDR3 in DNA: TGCAGTGCTAGGTCTCGGGGAGGTAACGACAATGAGCAGTTCTTC.

This clonotype was recorded at least ten times. This chain's CDR3 is CASSTSRDYHTDTQYF. In DNA, the CDR3 is TGTGCCAGCAGCACGTCCCGGGACTACCACACAGATACGCAGTATTTT. The chain joins TRBV11-2 to TRBJ2-3; 7 positions match TRBD2. There are 16 residues in the CDR3. The ends lost 5 bases at V and 2 bases at J; junction bases unmatched: 10. Germline CDR1 SGHAT, CDR2 FQNNGV.

This clonotype has ten or more counts. The V and J genes are TRBV6-6 and TRBJ2-7; 7 bases agree with TRBD2. Germline V lookup: CDR1 MNHNY, CDR2 SVGAGI (reference sequence). With V trimmed by 1 base and J by 3 bases, 6 bases remained unmatched. This CDR3 region has 15 residues. The CDR3 region is CASSYFPERDYEQYF. The CDR3 DNA reads TGTGCCAGCAGTTACTTTCCAGAGCGGGACTACGAGCAGTACTTC.

This clonotype was counted many times. V and J are TRBV6-2 or TRBV6-3 and TRBJ2-1; a weak D match, TRBD2 (7 bases). Trimming shortened V by 6 bases and J by 3 bases, and 18 bases separated the two germline ends. In germline, CDR1 is MNHEY, CDR2 SVGEGT. This CDR3 spans 16 amino acids. The CDR3 reads CASRSGGAQFYNEQFF. The CDR3, as DNA: TGTGCCAGCAGAAGTGGGGGGGCCCAATTCTACAATGAGCAGTTCTTC.